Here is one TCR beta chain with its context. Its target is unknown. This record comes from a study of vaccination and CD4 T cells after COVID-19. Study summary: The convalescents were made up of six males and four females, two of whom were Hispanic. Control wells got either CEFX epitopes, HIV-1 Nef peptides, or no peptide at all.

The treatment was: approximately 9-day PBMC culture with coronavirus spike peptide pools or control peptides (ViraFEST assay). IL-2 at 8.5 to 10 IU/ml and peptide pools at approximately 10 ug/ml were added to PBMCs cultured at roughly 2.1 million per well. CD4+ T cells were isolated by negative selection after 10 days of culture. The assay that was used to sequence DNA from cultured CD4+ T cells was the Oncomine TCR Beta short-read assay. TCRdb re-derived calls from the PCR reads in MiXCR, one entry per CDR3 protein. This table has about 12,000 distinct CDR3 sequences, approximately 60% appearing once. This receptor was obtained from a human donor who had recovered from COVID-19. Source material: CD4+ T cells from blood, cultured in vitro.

The CDR3 sequence: CASSIAPYEQYF. CDR3 nucleotide sequence: TGTGCCAGCAGTATCGCCCCCTACGAGCAGTACTTC. The V and J genes are TRBV2 and TRBJ2-7; D remains unclear. The CDR3 is made up of 12 amino acids. V lost 5 bases and J lost 2, with 7 bases in between. Germline assignment: CDR1 SNHLY and CDR2 FYNNEI.